The 20 T cell receptor beta chains reported below all come from one sample, sequenced in a study of T cells in Graves' hyperthyroidism and ophthalmopathy. It was RNA transcripts that yielded the amplified TCR beta CDR3 regions. Researchers ran a first-round RT-PCR on the TCR CDR3 using the HTBI primer set. TCRdb re-derived calls from the multiplex PCR reads in MiXCR, one entry per CDR3 protein. Among hundreds of thousands of distinct CDR3 sequences listed, roughly 20% were seen once. The sequenced sample consisted of blood. The source of these receptors is a man over 45 with Graves' ophthalmopathy.

The chain links TRBV5-1 to TRBJ2-7; 7 bases are shared with TRBD1. Germline-derived CDR1 and CDR2 are SGHRS and YFSETQ. The V and J ends lost 5 bases and 4 bases, in that order; junction bases with no gene match: 12. The CDR3 totals 15 residues. The CDR3 coding sequence is TGCGCCAGCAGGGGAAACGACAGGGCGAATTACGAGCAGTACTTC. Protein product: CASRGNDRANYEQYF.

The sample holds a few counts of this clonotype. The V call is TRBV10-3, the J call TRBJ2-7; 7 bases agree with TRBD1. Germline values: CDR1 ENHRY, CDR2 SYGVKD. V lost 5 bases to trimming and J lost 2 bases; unmatched junction nucleotides: 6. The CDR3 has 14 amino acids. The CDR3 loop reads CAISNSGGAYEQYF. The CDR3 DNA reads TGTGCCATCAGTAATTCAGGGGGTGCCTACGAGCAGTACTTC.

This sequence joins TRBV20-1 and TRBJ2-7, with TRBD1 matching 7 bases. This CDR3 is 15 amino acids long. CDR1 is DFQATT and CDR2 is SNEGSKA in the germline V gene (reference sequence). Germline trimming cut 3 bases from V and 3 bases from J; bases unmatched to any gene: 11. CDR3: CSASAMGQTLYEQYF. The CDR3 DNA follows: TGCAGTGCTAGTGCCATGGGACAGACTCTCTACGAGCAGTACTTC.

Worth noting for this clonotype: This may be a read error: a much more frequent sequence differs by one nucleotide. The rearrangement uses TRBV10-3 and TRBJ2-7, with a weak D call TRBD2 (6 bases). The length of the CDR3 is 13 residues. CDR1 and CDR2 from the germline V gene are ENHRY and SYGVKD. V shed 7 bases and J shed 2 bases, with 12 bases lying between them. The CDR3 DNA sequence: TGTGCCATCACTCGGGACTTCCCCTACGAGCAGTACTTC. As protein: CAITRDFPYEQYF.

Only a few counts were recorded for this clonotype. The rearrangement joins TRBV19 to TRBJ2-1; tentative D call: TRBD2 (6 bases). Between the trimmed V and J ends, which lost 5 bases and 8 bases, there was a span of 13 bases. Germline-derived CDR1 and CDR2 are LNHDA and SQIVND (reference sequence). The CDR3 sequence is 13 residues long. Here the CDR3 DNA reads TGTGCCAGTAGTCTCCGGAGGGCGGATGAGCAGTTCTTC. It specifies CASSLRRADEQFF.

The rearrangement links TRBV9 to TRBJ2-1; possibly TRBD1 or TRBD2 for D (5 bases each). V gave up 3 bases and J gave up 6 bases, with 13 bases separating them. CDR3 length: 14 amino acids. CDR1 SGDLS and CDR2 YYNGEE come from the germline V gene. CDR3 coding DNA: TGTGCCAGCAGCGCCGTTCGGGGCAGCAATGAGCAGTTCTTC. This gives the protein CASSAVRGSNEQFF. Together with reference TRBV9 and TRBJ2-1, the CDR3 gives the full variable domain: DSGVTQTPKHLITATGQRVTLRCSPRSGDLSVYWYQQSLDQGLQFLIQYYNGEERAKGNILERFSAQQFPDLHSELNLSSLELGDSALYFCASSAVRGSNEQFFGPGTRLTVL.

This clonotype was detected ten times or more. This chain connects TRBV6-1 to TRBJ2-7; 8 bases are shared with TRBD2. The CDR3 spans 13 residues. Germline V gene lookup returns CDR1 MNHNS and CDR2 SASEGT. The V segment lost 8 bases and the J segment 0 bases; nucleotides outside the gene matches: 3. The CDR3 spells CASSGGHSYEQYF. The CDR3 nucleotides read TGTGCCAGCTCGGGGGGGCACTCCTACGAGCAGTACTTC.

This clonotype was found many times. This chain links TRBV6-1 with TRBJ2-7; D might be TRBD2 (5 bases). The CDR3 spans 15 residues. Germline V CDR1 and CDR2: MNHNS, SASEGT. The V gene lost 4 bases and the J gene lost 0 bases, with 13 bases spanning the gap. This chain's CDR3 is CASSVEPGSSYEQYF. The CDR3 DNA sequence: TGTGCCAGCAGTGTAGAACCGGGAAGCTCCTACGAGCAGTACTTC.

This clonotype came up once. The chain carries TRBV6-5 and TRBJ2-7; the D gene could be TRBD1 or TRBD2 (7 bases each). CDR1 MNHEY and CDR2 SVGAGI come from the germline V gene. The CDR3 is 15 residues long. Trimming pared 2 bases from V and 7 bases from J, leaving 18 bases between. The DNA for the CDR3 is TGTGCCAGCAGTTACGCGGGGGACAGTGGCAGGGAGCAGTACTTC. Encoded protein: CASSYAGDSGREQYF.

With regard to this clonotype: This sequence may be a read error, since a much larger clone differs from it by one base. The conserved phenylalanine or tryptophan is not found at the CDR3 terminus, so this likely reflects a read error. The J gene is TRBJ2-3, the V gene TRBV20-1; D not resolved. V lost 3 bases to trimming and J lost 4 bases, with 11 bases between them. From germline, CDR1 is DFQATT and CDR2 SNEGSKA (reference sequence). There are 13 residues in the CDR3. CDR3 nucleotide sequence: TGCAGTGCTAGTGCTCTCGACTCAGATACGCAGTATCTT. Translated: CSASALDSDTQYL.

The gene calls are TRBV6-5 and TRBJ2-7; D gene unclear. Looked up from germline, CDR1 is MNHEY and CDR2 is SVGAGI. The ends were cut back, 2 bases at V and 5 bases at J, with 10 bases in the middle. The CDR3 covers 13 residues. The CDR3 loop reads CASSYRLVDEQYF. As DNA, the CDR3 is TGTGCCAGCAGTTACCGGCTAGTCGACGAGCAGTACTTC.

This clonotype was counted ten times or more. The chain combines TRBV30 with TRBJ2-1; unclear D gene. The V end lost 5 bases, the J end lost 7 bases, and 12 bases lay between the germline ends. The CDR3 totals 12 residues. Looked up from germline, CDR1 is GTSNPN and CDR2 is SVGIG (reference sequence). The CDR3 sequence: CAWGMRWNEQFF. The CDR3 DNA reads TGTGCCTGGGGGATGCGGTGGAATGAGCAGTTCTTC.

This clonotype was seen only a few times. V is TRBV12-3 or TRBV12-4 and J is TRBJ2-1; D tentatively reads TRBD1 or TRBD2 (5 bases each). V lost 5 bases and J 5 bases, leaving 10 bases between the germline ends. The CDR3 runs to 13 residues. The CDR3 region has the DNA TGTGCCAGCAGTGGCCGGGGCGACAATGAGCAGTTCTTC. Translation: CASSGRGDNEQFF.

This clonotype appeared many times. The chain carries TRBV11-2 and TRBJ2-1; 9 bases are a match to TRBD2. V shed 5 bases, J shed 9 bases, and the junction held 14 bases outside the gene matches. The CDR3 has 16 residues. Germline values: CDR1 SGHAT, CDR2 FQNNGV. The CDR3, as DNA: TGTGCCAGCAGCCTAATGGCGGGAGGGCCCCGAGGTGAGCAGTTCTTC. Translated, it gives CASSLMAGGPRGEQFF.

This sequence joins TRBV6-1 and TRBJ1-2; the match to TRBD1 covers 12 bases. Trimming took 6 bases from V and 4 from J; bases not matched to a gene: 3. The CDR3 extends over 14 amino acids. Germline loops: CDR1 MNHNS, CDR2 SASEGT. The DNA of the CDR3 is TGTGCCAGCAGCGGGACAGGGGGCTTCTATGGCTACACCTTC. Translating it yields CASSGTGGFYGYTF.

In its sample, this clonotype was seen many times. The rearrangement links TRBV18 to TRBJ2-4; TRBD1 matches 7 bases. After removal of 6 bases from V and 3 bases from J, the junction contained 14 bases not matched to a gene. This CDR3 contains 17 residues. Germline assignment: CDR1 KGHSH and CDR2 LQKENI. This chain's CDR3 is CASSLEITTGDKNIQYF. CDR3 bases: TGTGCCAGCTCCCTCGAAATAACAACAGGGGACAAAAACATTCAGTACTTC.

The DNA of the CDR3 is TGTGCCAGCGGTAGTTCCAACGGGGATGAGCAGTTCTTC. This gives the protein CASGSSNGDEQFF. The chain employs TRBV25-1 and TRBJ2-1, with D tentatively TRBD2 (5 bases). V was pared by 8 bases and J by 8 bases, with 16 bases between. The CDR3 consists of 13 residues. Germline V CDR1 and CDR2: MGHDK, SYGVNS.

This rearrangement joins TRBV4-1 to TRBJ1-6; 11 nucleotides agree with TRBD1. The V gene's germline CDR1 is MGHRA and CDR2 YSYEKL. CDR3 length equals 16 residues. The V gene end was trimmed by 3 bases and the J gene end by 9 bases; junction bases not matched to a gene: 7. Here the CDR3 DNA reads TGCGCCAGCAGCCATACCGGACAGGGGGCAAGTTCACCCCTCCACTTT. This sequence encodes CASSHTGQGASSPLHF.

There are a few counts of this clonotype. The genes are TRBV24-1 and TRBJ1-4, with 7 bases aligning to TRBD1. V lost 4 bases and J lost 11; bases outside the gene matches: 3. This CDR3 contains 12 residues. Per the germline V gene, CDR1 is KGHDR and CDR2 is SFDVKD. The CDR3 reads CATSETGWKLFF. The DNA for the CDR3 is TGTGCCACCAGTGAGACAGGGTGGAAACTGTTTTTT.

This clonotype occurred a few times. Being one base from a much bigger clone, this may be a read error. This chain connects TRBV5-1 to TRBJ2-7; tentative D call: TRBD1 (5 bases). In germline, CDR1 is SGHRS, CDR2 YFSETQ. V was pared by 7 bases and J by 2 bases, with 16 bases between. CDR3 size: 14 residues. The DNA for the CDR3 is TGCGCCAGCCTGGCGGACACCACCCCCTACGAGCAGTACTTC. Translation gives CASLADTTPYEQYF.